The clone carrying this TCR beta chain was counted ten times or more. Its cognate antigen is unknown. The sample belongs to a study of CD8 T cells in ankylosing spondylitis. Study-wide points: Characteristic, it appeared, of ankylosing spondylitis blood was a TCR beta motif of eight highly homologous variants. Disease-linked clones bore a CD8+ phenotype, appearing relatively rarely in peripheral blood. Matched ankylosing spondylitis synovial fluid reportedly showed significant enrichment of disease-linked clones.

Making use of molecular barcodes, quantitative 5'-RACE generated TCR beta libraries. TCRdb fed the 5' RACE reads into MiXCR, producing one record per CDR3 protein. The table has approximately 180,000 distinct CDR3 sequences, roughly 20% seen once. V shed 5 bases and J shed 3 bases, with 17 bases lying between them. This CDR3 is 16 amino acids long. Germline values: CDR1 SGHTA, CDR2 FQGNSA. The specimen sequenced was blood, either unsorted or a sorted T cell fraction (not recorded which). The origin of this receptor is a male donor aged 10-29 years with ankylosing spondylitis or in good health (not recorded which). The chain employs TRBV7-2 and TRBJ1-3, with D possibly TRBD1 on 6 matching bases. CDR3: CASSLRGAVNGNTIYF. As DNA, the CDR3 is TGTGCCAGCAGCCTCAGGGGAGCGGTAAATGGAAACACCATATATTTT.